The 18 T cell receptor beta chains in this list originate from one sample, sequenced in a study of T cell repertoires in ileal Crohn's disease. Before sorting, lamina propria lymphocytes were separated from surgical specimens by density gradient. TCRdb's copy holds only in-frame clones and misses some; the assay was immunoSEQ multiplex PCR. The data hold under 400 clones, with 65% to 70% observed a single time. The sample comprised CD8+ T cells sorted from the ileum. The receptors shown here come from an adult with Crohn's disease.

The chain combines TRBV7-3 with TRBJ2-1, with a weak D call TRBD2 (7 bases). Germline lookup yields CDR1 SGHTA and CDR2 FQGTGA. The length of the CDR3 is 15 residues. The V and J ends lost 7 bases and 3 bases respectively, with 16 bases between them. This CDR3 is CASTLGGGHYNEQFF. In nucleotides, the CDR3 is TGTGCCAGCACCCTGGGGGGGGGACACTACAATGAGCAGTTCTTC.

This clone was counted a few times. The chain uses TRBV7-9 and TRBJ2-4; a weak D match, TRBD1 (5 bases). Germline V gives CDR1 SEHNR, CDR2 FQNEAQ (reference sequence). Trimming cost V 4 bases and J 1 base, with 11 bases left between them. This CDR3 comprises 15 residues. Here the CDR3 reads CASSSGIGAKNIQYF. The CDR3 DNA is TGTGCCAGCAGCTCAGGGATCGGGGCCAAAAACATTCAGTACTTC. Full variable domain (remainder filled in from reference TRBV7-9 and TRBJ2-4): DTGVSQNPRHKITKRGQNVTFRCDPISEHNRLYWYRQTLGQGPEFLTYFQNEAQLEKSRLLSDRFSAERPKGSFSTLEIQRTEQGDSAMYLCASSSGIGAKNIQYFGAGTRLSVL.

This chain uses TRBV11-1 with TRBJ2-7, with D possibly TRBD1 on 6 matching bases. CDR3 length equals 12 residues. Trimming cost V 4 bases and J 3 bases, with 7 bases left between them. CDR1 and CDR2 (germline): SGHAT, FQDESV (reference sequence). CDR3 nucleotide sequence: TGTGCCAGCAGCTCGGACAGCTACGAGCAGTACTTC. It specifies CASSSDSYEQYF.

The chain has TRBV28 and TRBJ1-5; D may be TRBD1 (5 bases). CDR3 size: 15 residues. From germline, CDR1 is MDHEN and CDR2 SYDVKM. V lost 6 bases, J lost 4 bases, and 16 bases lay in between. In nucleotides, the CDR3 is TGTGCCAGCAGAACCCTGTTGGGGGGGAATCAGCCCCAGCATTTT. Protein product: CASRTLLGGNQPQHF.

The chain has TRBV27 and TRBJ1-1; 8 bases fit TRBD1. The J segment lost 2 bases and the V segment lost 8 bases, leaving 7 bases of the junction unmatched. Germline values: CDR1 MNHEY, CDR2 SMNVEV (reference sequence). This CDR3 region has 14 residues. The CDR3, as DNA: TGTGCCAGCGAACGCAGGGGGCTCAACACTGAAGCTTTCTTT. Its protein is CASERRGLNTEAFF.

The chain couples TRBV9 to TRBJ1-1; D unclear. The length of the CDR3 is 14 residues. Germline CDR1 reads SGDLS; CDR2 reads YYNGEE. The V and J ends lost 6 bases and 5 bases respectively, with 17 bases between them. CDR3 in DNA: TGTGCCAGCACCGAGGGAGCTGCGGAGACTGAAGCTTTCTTT. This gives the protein CASTEGAAETEAFF.

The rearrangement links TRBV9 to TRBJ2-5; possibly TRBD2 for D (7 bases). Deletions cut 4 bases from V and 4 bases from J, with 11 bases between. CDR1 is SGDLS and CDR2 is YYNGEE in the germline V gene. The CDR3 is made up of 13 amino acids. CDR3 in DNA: TGTGCCAGCAGCCCCGGGGGGCCAGAGACCCAGTACTTC. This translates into CASSPGGPETQYF.

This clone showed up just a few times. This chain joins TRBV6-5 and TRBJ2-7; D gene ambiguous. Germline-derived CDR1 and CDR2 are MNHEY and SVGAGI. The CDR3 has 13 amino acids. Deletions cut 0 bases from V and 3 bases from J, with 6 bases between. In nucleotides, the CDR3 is TGTGCCAGCAGTTACTCTTCCAACTACGAGCAGTACTTC. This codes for CASSYSSNYEQYF.

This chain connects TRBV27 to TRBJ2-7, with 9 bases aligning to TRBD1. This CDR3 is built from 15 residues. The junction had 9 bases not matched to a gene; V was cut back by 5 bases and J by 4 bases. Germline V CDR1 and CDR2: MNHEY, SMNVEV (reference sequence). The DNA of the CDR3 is TGTGCCAGCAGTCGTAGGGGGACAGGGTGGTACGAGCAGTACTTC. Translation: CASSRRGTGWYEQYF.

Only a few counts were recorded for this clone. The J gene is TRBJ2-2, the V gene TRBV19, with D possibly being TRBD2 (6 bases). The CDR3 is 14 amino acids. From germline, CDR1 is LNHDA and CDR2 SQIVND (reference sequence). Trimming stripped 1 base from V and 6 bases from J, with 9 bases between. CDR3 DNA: TGTGCCAGTAGTATAGTCGGAGGGCCCGGGGAGCTGTTTTTT. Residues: CASSIVGGPGELFF.

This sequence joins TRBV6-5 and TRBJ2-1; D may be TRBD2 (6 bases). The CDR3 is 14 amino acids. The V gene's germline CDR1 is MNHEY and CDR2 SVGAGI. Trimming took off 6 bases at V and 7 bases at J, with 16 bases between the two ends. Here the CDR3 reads CASSRSGEANEQFF. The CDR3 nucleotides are TGTGCCAGCAGCCGCTCGGGGGAGGCGAATGAGCAGTTCTTC.

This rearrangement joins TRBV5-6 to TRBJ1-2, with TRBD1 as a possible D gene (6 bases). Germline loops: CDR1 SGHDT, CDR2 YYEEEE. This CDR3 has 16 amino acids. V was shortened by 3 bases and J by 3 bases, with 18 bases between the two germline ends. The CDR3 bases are TGTGCCAGCAGCTCTTCCAGCAGGGGCCCCTACTATGGCTACACCTTC. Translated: CASSSSSRGPYYGYTF.

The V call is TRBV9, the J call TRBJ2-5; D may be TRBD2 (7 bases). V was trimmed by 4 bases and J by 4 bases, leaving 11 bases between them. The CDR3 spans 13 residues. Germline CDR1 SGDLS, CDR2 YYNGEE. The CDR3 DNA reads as TGTGCCAGCAGCTCGGGGGGCCCAGAGACCCAGTACTTC. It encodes CASSSGGPETQYF.

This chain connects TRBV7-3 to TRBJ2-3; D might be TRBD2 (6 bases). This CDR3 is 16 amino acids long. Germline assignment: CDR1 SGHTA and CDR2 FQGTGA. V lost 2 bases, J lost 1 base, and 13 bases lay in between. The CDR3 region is CASSLFGQRGTDTQYF. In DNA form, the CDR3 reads TGTGCCAGCAGCTTATTCGGCCAGCGGGGCACAGATACGCAGTATTTT.

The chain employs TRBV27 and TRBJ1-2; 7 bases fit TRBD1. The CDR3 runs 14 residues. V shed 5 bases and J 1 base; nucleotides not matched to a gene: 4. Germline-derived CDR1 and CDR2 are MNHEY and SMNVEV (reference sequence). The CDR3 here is CASSRRGSNYGYTF. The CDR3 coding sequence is TGTGCCAGCAGTCGCAGGGGGAGTAACTATGGCTACACCTTC.

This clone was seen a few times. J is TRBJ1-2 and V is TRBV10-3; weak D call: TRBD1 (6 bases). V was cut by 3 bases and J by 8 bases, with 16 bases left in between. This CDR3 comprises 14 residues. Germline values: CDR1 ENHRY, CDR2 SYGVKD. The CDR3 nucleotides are TGTGCCATCAGTGATGGTCAGGGACACCTAGGCTACACCTTC. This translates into CAISDGQGHLGYTF.

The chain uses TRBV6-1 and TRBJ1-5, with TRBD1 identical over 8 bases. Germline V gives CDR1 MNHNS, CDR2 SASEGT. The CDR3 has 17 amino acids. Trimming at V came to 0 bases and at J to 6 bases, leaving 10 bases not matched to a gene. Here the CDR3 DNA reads TGTGCCAGCAGTGAAGCGATCGCAGGGGGCGCGGGTCAGCCCCAGCATTTT. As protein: CASSEAIAGGAGQPQHF.

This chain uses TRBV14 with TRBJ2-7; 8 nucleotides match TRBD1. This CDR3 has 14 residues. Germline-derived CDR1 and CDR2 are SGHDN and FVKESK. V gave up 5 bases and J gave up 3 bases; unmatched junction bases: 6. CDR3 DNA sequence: TGTGCCAGCAGCTTCACTACAGGGGGCTACGAGCAGTACTTC. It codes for CASSFTTGGYEQYF.